The 26 T cell receptor beta chains listed next were all sequenced from one sample in a study of breast tumors, draining lymph nodes, adjacent tissues. TCRdb independently ran MiXCR on the multiplex PCR reads; one entry per CDR3 protein. The table records fewer than 200,000 distinct CDR3 sequences, about 30% of them present only once. Samples came from axillary lymph nodes draining the breast cancer. Sequencing input: axillary lymph node tissue. The receptors shown here come from a female donor with breast cancer. Some clones in this sample may be carry-over from other donors' samples.

This clonotype was observed a few times. A much bigger clone sits one base away, suggesting this may be a read error. The chain uses TRBV20-1 and TRBJ1-3; tentative D call: TRBD1 (5 bases). The CDR3 spans 13 residues. Looked up from germline, CDR1 is DFQATT and CDR2 is SNEGSKA (reference sequence). The chain's CDR3 is CGASVGDGNTIYF. The CDR3, as DNA: TGCGGTGCTAGTGTGGGGGATGGAAACACCATATATTTT.

This clonotype was recorded many times. DNA for the CDR3: TGTGCCACCAGCAGTCTTAACGGGCAGGTCCCCCGGCCCCAGCATTTT. It is translated as CATSSLNGQVPRPQHF. The chain combines TRBV15 with TRBJ1-5; D not resolved. V gave up 3 bases and J gave up 9 bases, with 21 bases separating them. Per the germline V gene, CDR1 is LNHNV and CDR2 is YYDKDF (reference sequence). The CDR3 has 16 amino acids.

J is TRBJ1-5 and V is TRBV25-1; perhaps TRBD1 as D (5 bases). This CDR3 contains 12 residues. Germline assignment: CDR1 MGHDK and CDR2 SYGVNS. V gave up 8 bases and J gave up 5 bases, with 10 bases separating them. In DNA form, the CDR3 reads TGTGCCAGCGGCTTAGGGGATCAGCCCCAGCATTTT. It is translated as CASGLGDQPQHF.

This clonotype has a count of ten or more. The chain couples TRBV5-1 to TRBJ1-2; D remains unclear. V shed 0 bases and J shed 7 bases, with 13 bases lying between them. Germline V CDR1 and CDR2: SGHRS, YFSETQ. The CDR3 runs to 14 residues. The CDR3 coding sequence is TGCGCCAGCAGCTTGGATCGGCAGGAGGCTGGCTACACCTTC. Amino acids: CASSLDRQEAGYTF.

The chain links TRBV3-1 to TRBJ1-1, with a possible D match to TRBD1 (5 bases). CDR3 size: 13 residues. Germline-derived CDR1 and CDR2 are LGHDT and YNNKEL (reference sequence). V gave up 1 base and J gave up 5 bases, with 8 bases separating them. CDR3 sequence: CASSQGTKTEAFF. In DNA, the CDR3 is TGTGCCAGCAGCCAAGGGACAAAGACTGAAGCTTTCTTT. The entire variable domain, with the rest obtained from reference TRBV3-1 and TRBJ1-1, is as follows: DTAVSQTPKYLVTQMGNDKSIKCEQNLGHDTMYWYKQDSKKFLKIMFSYNNKELIINETVPNRFSPKSPDKAHLNLHINSLELGDSAVYFCASSQGTKTEAFFGQGTRLTVV.

As concerns this clonotype: An end of the junction differs from the germline gene, which may be a read error. This chain links TRBV4-2 with TRBJ1-6; maybe TRBD1 (5 bases). This CDR3 has 15 residues. The germline gives CDR1 LGHNA, CDR2 YNFKEQ. In nucleotides, the CDR3 is TGTGCCGGCAGCCAAGATTGGGGCGTCGGATCACCCCTCCACTTT. Its protein product is CAGSQDWGVGSPLHF.

This chain joins TRBV6-5 and TRBJ1-1; perhaps TRBD1 as D (5 bases). Germline CDR1 and CDR2: MNHEY and SVGAGI. V shed 2 bases and J shed 5 bases, with 15 bases lying between them. The CDR3 loop spans 15 amino acids. DNA of the CDR3: TGTGCCAGCAGTTACAACGCTGCAGGGAGGACTGAAGCTTTCTTT. It translates to CASSYNAAGRTEAFF.

In its sample, this clonotype was seen many times. The chain combines TRBV7-8 with TRBJ2-7, with D possibly TRBD1 on 6 matching bases. The germline V gene has CDR1 SGHVS and CDR2 FQNEAQ. The CDR3 has 15 residues. V gave up 5 bases and J gave up 0 bases, with 14 bases separating them. CDR3 sequence reads: CASSQTGTRSYEQYF. CDR3 nucleotide sequence: TGTGCCAGCAGCCAAACCGGGACACGCTCCTACGAGCAGTACTTC.

This clonotype has a count of ten or more. CDR3 nucleotides: TGTGCCAGCAGCCCCGGATTTGGGGGATACGAGCAGTACTTC. The encoded protein is CASSPGFGGYEQYF. V is TRBV12-3 or TRBV12-4 and J is TRBJ2-7; tentatively, D is TRBD1 or TRBD2 (5 bases each). The ends were cut back, 6 bases at V and 4 bases at J, with 16 bases in the middle. The CDR3 has 14 amino acids.

The table lists this clonotype with many counts. The chain combines TRBV4-2 with TRBJ2-7; possibly TRBD1 for D (6 bases). The germline CDR1 and CDR2 sequences are LGHNA and YNFKEQ. Trimming left V 1 base short and J 3 bases short, with 7 bases between. This CDR3 spans 13 amino acids. The chain's CDR3 is CASSQGTVYEQYF. The CDR3 bases are TGTGCCAGCAGCCAAGGGACAGTCTACGAGCAGTACTTC.

This clonotype was counted ten times or more. This chain connects TRBV3-1 to TRBJ1-4; D uncertain. Germline loops: CDR1 LGHDT, CDR2 YNNKEL (reference sequence). The CDR3 has 16 residues. V lost 1 base to trimming and J lost 5 bases, with 14 bases between them. As DNA, the CDR3 is TGTGCCAGCAGCCAAGTTAGGACCAACCCCAATGAAAAACTGTTTTTT. Amino acid sequence: CASSQVRTNPNEKLFF.

The V and J genes are TRBV5-6 and TRBJ2-7; maybe TRBD2 (5 bases). Germline CDR1 SGHDT, CDR2 YYEEEE. The V end was cut by 6 bases, the J end by 2 bases, with 15 bases between. This CDR3 comprises 14 residues. The CDR3 sequence: CASTNSESPYEQYF. The CDR3 nucleotides are TGTGCCAGCACCAATAGCGAATCCCCCTACGAGCAGTACTTC.

There are many counts of this clonotype. In nucleotides, the CDR3 is TGTGCCAGCAGGAGGACGCAGAGCTCCTACAATGAGCAGTTCTTC. Translated: CASRRTQSSYNEQFF. V gene TRBV6-5 combines with J gene TRBJ2-1; D gene unclear. In germline, CDR1 is MNHEY, CDR2 SVGAGI. V was pared by 6 bases and J by 0 bases, with 12 bases between. The CDR3 length is 15 residues.

The chain has TRBV19 and TRBJ1-4, with D uncertain. Germline lookup yields CDR1 LNHDA and CDR2 SQIVND (reference sequence). The CDR3 contains 11 residues. The V and J ends lost 5 bases and 10 bases respectively, with 8 bases between them. CDR3 in amino acids: CASSGITKLFF. In DNA form, the CDR3 reads TGTGCCAGTAGTGGAATCACAAAACTGTTTTTT.

There are many counts of this clonotype. The rearrangement uses TRBV24-1 and TRBJ2-1, with 15 nucleotides matching TRBD2. Germline CDR1 and CDR2: KGHDR and SFDVKD. The V segment lost 4 bases and the J segment 6 bases; nucleotides outside the gene matches: 3. The CDR3 has 16 residues. The DNA of the CDR3 is TGTGCCACCAGTGAACGGACTAGCGGGAGGGTCAATGAGCAGTTCTTC. As protein: CATSERTSGRVNEQFF.

Remarks on this clonotype: A much larger clone lies one base from this, so it may be a read error. The chain joins TRBV20-1 to TRBJ2-7, with D possibly TRBD1 on 6 matching bases. The CDR3 runs 14 residues. CDR1 DFQATT and CDR2 SNEGSKA come from the germline V gene (reference sequence). The CDR3, as DNA: TGCAGTGCTTGGTTGCGACAGGAGAACTCCGAGAAGTACTTC. Translating gives CSAWLRQENSEKYF.

For this clonotype: A read error is possible here, since a much larger clone lies one base away. The chain couples TRBV20-1 to TRBJ2-1; TRBD1 might be the D (5 bases). This CDR3 has 14 residues. In germline, CDR1 is DFQATT, CDR2 SNEGSKA (reference sequence). Trimming stripped 3 bases from V and 9 bases from J, with 18 bases between. The CDR3 DNA reads as TGCAGTGCTAGGTCCAGGGTTGGTAACACTGAGCAGTTCTTC. The encoded protein is CSARSRVGNTEQFF.

The genes are TRBV6-1 and TRBJ1-1; a possible D gene is TRBD1 (5 bases). Trimming pared 6 bases from V and 8 bases from J, leaving 16 bases between. Germline CDR1 reads MNHNS; CDR2 reads SASEGT. This CDR3 comprises 13 residues. The chain's CDR3 is CASSGDHASEAFF. The CDR3 region has the DNA TGTGCCAGCAGCGGGGACCACGCGAGCGAAGCTTTCTTT.

About this clonotype itself: Because the CDR3 is missing its conserved closing phenylalanine or tryptophan, this is likely a read error. Because the CDR3's place on the DNA is in doubt, the DNA is left out and the CDR3 is given as listed by TCRdb. The chain has TRBV7-2 and TRBJ1-4; TRBD1 reflects the table's D call only, with no check against the DNA. With termini counted, the CDR3 has 12 amino acids. The germline CDR1 and CDR2 sequences are SGHTA and FQGNSA. The CDR3 here is CASSTRLRAPYV.

The V gene is TRBV5-1, the J gene TRBJ1-6; D is ambiguous. The CDR3 totals 15 residues. The germline V gene encodes CDR1 SGHRS and CDR2 YFSETQ. Between the trimmed V and J ends, which lost 0 bases and 9 bases, there was a span of 13 bases. The CDR3 region is CASSLGGGVGSPLHF. CDR3 sequence (DNA): TGCGCCAGCAGCTTGGGGGGTGGAGTGGGTTCACCCCTCCACTTT.

This clonotype appeared many times. The chain links TRBV25-1 to TRBJ2-5, with 7 bases lining up with TRBD1. V lost 5 bases and J lost 3; bases outside the gene matches: 6. This CDR3 contains 14 residues. Germline V gene sequence: CDR1 MGHDK, CDR2 SYGVNS. CDR3 sequence (DNA): TGTGCCAGCAGTTGGCAGACAGGGAAAGAGACCCAGTACTTC. Translated: CASSWQTGKETQYF.

Only a few counts were recorded for this clonotype. The CDR3 coding sequence is TGTGCCAGCCATGAGGGATCCCCTGGAAACACCATATATTTT. This sequence encodes CASHEGSPGNTIYF. The J gene is TRBJ1-3, the V gene TRBV28; D is unclear. The germline V gene encodes CDR1 MDHEN and CDR2 SYDVKM. The V gene lost 8 bases and the J gene lost 2 bases, with 13 bases spanning the gap. This CDR3 is 14 amino acids long.

This clonotype was found once. The V and J genes are TRBV28 and TRBJ1-6; TRBD1 aligns across 7 bases. The CDR3 totals 15 residues. Losses at the gene ends were 2 bases for V and 8 bases for J; bases not matched to a gene: 6. Germline V gene data show CDR1 as MDHEN and CDR2 as SYDVKM. In DNA, the CDR3 is TGTGCCAGCAGTTTAGCCGGGACAGATCATTCACCCCTCCACTTT. It specifies CASSLAGTDHSPLHF.

Note on this clonotype: One end of the junction is discordant with germline, which a read error may explain. The chain links TRBV7-9 to TRBJ1-3, with D possibly matching TRBD1 (5 bases). The CDR3 spans 13 residues. Germline V gives CDR1 SEHNR, CDR2 FQNEAQ (reference sequence). CDR3 residues: CASYGDSGNTVYF. CDR3 DNA sequence: TGTGCCAGCTATGGGGACTCTGGGAACACCGTATATTTT. Full variable domain (rest looked up from reference TRBV7-9 and TRBJ1-3): DTGVSQNPRHKITKRGQNVTFRCDPISEHNRLYWYRQTLGQGPEFLTYFQNEAQLEKSRLLSDRFSAERPKGSFSTLEIQRTEQGDSAMYLCASYGDSGNTVYFGEGSWLTVV.

Many counts were recorded for this clonotype. The rearrangement joins TRBV6-1 to TRBJ1-2; D is unresolved. V was clipped by 7 bases and J by 4 bases, with 10 bases between them. CDR1 and CDR2 (germline): MNHNS, SASEGT. This CDR3 comprises 12 residues. The CDR3 sequence is CASIAGLYGYTF. CDR3 sequence (DNA): TGTGCCAGCATAGCAGGTCTCTATGGCTACACCTTC.

CDR3 coding DNA: TGTGCCAGCAGCCAACCCGGGACAAGCTCTGGAAACACCATATATTTT. This encodes CASSQPGTSSGNTIYF. The genes are TRBV11-2 and TRBJ1-3, with TRBD1 as a possible D gene (6 bases). The V gene lost 5 bases and the J gene lost 0 bases, with 14 bases spanning the gap. The CDR3 runs to 16 residues. CDR1 is SGHAT, CDR2 FQNNGV, per germline.